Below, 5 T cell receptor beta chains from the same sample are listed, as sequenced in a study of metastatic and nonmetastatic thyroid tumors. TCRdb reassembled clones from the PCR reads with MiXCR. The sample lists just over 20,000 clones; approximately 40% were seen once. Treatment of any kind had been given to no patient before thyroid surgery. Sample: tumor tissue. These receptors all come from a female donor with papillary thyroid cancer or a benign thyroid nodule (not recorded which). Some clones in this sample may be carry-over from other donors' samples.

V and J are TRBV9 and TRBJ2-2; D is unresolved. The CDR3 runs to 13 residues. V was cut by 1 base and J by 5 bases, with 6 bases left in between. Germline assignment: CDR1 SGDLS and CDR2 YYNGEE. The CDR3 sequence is CASSVYGTGELFF. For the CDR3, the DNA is TGTGCCAGCAGCGTATATGGAACCGGGGAGCTGTTTTTT.

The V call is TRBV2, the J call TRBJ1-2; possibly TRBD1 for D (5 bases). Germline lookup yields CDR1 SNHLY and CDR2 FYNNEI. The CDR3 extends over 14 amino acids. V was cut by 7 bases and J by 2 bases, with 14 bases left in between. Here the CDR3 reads CASIKGRENYGYTF. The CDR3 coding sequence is TGTGCCAGCATAAAGGGGCGCGAGAACTATGGCTACACCTTC.

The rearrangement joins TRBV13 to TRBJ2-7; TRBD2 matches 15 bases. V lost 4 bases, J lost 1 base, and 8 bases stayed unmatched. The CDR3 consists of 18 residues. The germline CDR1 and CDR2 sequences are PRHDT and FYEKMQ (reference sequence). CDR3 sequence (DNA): TGTGCCAGCAGCTCCCGGACTAGCGGGGGGGCCGTATCCTACGAGCAGTACTTC. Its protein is CASSSRTSGGAVSYEQYF.

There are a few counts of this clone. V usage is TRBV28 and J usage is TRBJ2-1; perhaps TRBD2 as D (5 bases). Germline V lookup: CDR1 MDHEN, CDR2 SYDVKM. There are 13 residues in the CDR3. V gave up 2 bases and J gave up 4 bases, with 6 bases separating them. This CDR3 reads CASSLEGYNEQFF. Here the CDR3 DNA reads TGTGCCAGCAGTTTAGAGGGTTACAATGAGCAGTTCTTC.

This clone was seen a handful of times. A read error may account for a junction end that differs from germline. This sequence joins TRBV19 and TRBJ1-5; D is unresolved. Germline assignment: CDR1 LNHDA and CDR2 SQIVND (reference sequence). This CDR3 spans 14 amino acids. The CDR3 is CASTKFYSNQPQHF. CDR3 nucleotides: TGTGCAAGTACGAAGTTTTATAGCAATCAGCCCCAGCATTTT. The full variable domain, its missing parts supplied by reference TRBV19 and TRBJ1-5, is DGGITQSPKYLFRKEGQNVTLSCEQNLNHDAMYWYRQDPGQGLRLIYYSQIVNDFQKGDIAEGYSVSREKKESFPLTVTSAQKNPTAFYLCASTKFYSNQPQHFGDGTRLSIL.